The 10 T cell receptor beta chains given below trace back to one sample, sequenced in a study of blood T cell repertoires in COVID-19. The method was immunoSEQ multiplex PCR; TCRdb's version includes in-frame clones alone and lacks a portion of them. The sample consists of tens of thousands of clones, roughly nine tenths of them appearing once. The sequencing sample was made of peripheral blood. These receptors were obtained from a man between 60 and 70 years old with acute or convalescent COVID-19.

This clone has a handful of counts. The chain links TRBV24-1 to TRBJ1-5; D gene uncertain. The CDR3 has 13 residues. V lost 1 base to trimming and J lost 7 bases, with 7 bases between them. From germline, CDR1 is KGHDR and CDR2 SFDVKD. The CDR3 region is CATSDFGGQPQHF. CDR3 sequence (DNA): TGTGCCACCAGTGATTTCGGCGGGCAGCCCCAGCATTTT.

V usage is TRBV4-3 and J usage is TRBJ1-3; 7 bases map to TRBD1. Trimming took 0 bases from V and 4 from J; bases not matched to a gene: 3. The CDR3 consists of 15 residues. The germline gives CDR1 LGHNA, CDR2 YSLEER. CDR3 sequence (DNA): TGCGCCAGCAGCCAAGATGAGGGGGCAGGAAACACCATATATTTT. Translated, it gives CASSQDEGAGNTIYF.

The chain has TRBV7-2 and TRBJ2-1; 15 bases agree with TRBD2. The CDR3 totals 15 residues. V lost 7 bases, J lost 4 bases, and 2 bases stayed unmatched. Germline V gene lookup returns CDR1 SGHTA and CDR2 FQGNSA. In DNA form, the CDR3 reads TGTGCCAGCAAAGGGACTAGCGGGGGGTACAATGAGCAGTTCTTC. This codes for CASKGTSGGYNEQFF. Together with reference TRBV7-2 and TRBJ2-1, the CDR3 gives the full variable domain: GAGVSQSPSNKVTEKGKDVELRCDPISGHTALYWYRQSLGQGLEFLIYFQGNSAPDKSGLPSDRFSAERTGGSVSTLTIQRTQQEDSAVYLCASKGTSGGYNEQFFGPGTRLTVL.

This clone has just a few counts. As DNA, the CDR3 is TGTGCCAGCAGCAAGGGGAGGGCACCGGCCTATGGCTACACCTTC. Translating gives CASSKGRAPAYGYTF. The V gene is TRBV3-1 (or the pseudogene TRBV3-2), the J gene TRBJ1-2; a weak D match, TRBD1 (5 bases). CDR1 is LGHDT, CDR2 YNNKEL, per germline (reference sequence). The V gene lost 5 bases and the J gene lost 4 bases, with 17 bases spanning the gap. The length of the CDR3 is 15 residues.

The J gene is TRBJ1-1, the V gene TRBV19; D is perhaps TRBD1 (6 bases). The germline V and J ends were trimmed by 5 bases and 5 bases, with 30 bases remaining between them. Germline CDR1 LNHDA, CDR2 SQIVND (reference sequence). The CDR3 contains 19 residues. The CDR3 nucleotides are TGTGCCAGTAGTGGGTGGCCCTGGACAGACCCCCTTTGGGGAACTGAAGCTTTCTTT. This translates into CASSGWPWTDPLWGTEAFF.

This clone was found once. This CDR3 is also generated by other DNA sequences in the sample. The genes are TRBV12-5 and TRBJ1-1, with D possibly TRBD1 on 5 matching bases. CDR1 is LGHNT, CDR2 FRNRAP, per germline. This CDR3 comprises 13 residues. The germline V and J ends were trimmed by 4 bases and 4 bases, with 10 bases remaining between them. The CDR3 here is CASGYTGVTEAFF. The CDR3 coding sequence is TGTGCTAGTGGTTACACAGGAGTCACTGAAGCTTTCTTT.

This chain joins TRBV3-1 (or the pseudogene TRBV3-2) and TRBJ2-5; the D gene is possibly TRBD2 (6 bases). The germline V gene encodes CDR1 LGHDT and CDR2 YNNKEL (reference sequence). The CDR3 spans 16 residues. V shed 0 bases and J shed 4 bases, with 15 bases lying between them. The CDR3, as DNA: TGTGCCAGCAGCCAAGAATTCGGGGGTAGAGGAGAGACCCAGTACTTC. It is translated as CASSQEFGGRGETQYF.

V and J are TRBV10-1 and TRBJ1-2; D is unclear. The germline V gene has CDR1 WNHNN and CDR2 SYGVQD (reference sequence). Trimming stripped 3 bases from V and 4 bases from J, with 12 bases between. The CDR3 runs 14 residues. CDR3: CASSDSSASYGYTF. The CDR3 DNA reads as TGCGCCAGCAGTGACTCATCAGCTAGCTATGGCTACACCTTC.

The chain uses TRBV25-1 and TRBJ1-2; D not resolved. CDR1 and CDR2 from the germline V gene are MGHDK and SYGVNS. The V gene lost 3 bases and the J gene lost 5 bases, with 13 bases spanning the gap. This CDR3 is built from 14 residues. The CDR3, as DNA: TGTGCCAGCAGTGACCCTGGACCGGGGTATGGCTACACCTTC. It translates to CASSDPGPGYGYTF.

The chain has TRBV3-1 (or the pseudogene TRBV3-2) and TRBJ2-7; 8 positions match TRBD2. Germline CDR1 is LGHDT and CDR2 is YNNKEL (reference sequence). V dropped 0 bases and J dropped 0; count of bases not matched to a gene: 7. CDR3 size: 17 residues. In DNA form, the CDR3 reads TGTGCCAGCAGCCAAGATAGCGGGGAGCCCTACTCCTACGAGCAGTACTTC. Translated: CASSQDSGEPYSYEQYF.